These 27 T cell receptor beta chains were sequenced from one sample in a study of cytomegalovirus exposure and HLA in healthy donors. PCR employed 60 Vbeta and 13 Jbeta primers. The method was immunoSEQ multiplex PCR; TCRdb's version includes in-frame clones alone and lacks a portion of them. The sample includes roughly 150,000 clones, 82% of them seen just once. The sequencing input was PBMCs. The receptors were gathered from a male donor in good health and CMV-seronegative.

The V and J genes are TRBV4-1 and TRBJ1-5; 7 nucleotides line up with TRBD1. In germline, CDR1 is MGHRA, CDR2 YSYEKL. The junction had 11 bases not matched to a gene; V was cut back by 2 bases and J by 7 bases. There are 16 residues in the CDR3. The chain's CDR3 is CASSQPRQGPRQPQHF. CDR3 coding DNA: TGCGCCAGCAGCCAACCCAGACAGGGCCCTAGGCAGCCCCAGCATTTT.

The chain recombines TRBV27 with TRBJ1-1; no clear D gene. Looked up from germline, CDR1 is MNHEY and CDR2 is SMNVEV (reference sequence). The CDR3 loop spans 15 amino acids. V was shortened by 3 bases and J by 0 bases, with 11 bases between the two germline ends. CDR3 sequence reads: CASSLAHSMNTEAFF. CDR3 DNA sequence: TGTGCCAGCAGTTTGGCACATTCCATGAACACTGAAGCTTTCTTT.

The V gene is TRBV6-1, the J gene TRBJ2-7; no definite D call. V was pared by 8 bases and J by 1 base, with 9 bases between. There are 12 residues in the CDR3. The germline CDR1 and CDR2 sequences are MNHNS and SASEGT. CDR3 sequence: CASSPRSYEQYF. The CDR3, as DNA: TGTGCCAGCTCCCCTAGGTCCTACGAGCAGTACTTC.

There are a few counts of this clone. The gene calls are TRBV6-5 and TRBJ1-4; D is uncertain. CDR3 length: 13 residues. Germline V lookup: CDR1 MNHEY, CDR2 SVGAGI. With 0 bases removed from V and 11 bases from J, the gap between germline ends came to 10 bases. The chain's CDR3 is CASSYSSVTKLFF. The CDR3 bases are TGTGCCAGCAGTTACTCGAGTGTGACTAAACTGTTTTTT.

The CDR3 coding sequence is TGTGCCAGCAGCTTAAATGGGCCTCAGTGCACCTTATCCTACGAGCAGTACTTC. Translation: CASSLNGPQCTLSYEQYF. The chain recombines TRBV7-3 with TRBJ2-7, with unresolved D. This CDR3 contains 18 residues. Germline CDR1 is SGHTA and CDR2 is FQGTGA. V dropped 1 base and J dropped 1 base, with 20 bases sitting between them.

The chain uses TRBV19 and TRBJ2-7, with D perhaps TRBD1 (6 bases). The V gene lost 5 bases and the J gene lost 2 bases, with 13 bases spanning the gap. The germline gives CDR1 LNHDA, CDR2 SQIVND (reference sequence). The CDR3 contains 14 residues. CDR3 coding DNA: TGTGCCAGTAGTCTGACAGGCCGAACCTACGAGCAGTACTTC. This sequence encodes CASSLTGRTYEQYF.

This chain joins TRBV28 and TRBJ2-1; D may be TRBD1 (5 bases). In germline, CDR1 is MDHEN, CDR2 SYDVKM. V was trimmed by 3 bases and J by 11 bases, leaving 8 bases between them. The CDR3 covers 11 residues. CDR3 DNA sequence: TGTGCCAGCAGTTTGTCAGGGAAGCAGTTCTTC. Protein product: CASSLSGKQFF.

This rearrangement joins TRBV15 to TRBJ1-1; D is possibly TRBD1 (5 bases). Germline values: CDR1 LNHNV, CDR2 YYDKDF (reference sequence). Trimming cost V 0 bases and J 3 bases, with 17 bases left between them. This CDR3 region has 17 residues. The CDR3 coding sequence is TGTGCCACCAGCAGAGAGCCCCTGCGGGGAGGGGACACTGAAGCTTTCTTT. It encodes CATSREPLRGGDTEAFF.

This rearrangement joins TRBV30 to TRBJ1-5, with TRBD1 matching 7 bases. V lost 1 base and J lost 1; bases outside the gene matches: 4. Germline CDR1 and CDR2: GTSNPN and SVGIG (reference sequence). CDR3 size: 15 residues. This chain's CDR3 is CAWSALDRSNQPQHF. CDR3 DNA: TGTGCCTGGAGTGCATTGGACAGGAGCAATCAGCCCCAGCATTTT.

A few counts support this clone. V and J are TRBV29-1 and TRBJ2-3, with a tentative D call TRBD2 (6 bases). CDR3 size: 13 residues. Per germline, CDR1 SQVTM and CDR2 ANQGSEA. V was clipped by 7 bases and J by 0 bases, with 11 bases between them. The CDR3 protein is CSGGLSSTDTQYF. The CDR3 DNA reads TGCAGCGGCGGACTATCCAGCACAGATACGCAGTATTTT.

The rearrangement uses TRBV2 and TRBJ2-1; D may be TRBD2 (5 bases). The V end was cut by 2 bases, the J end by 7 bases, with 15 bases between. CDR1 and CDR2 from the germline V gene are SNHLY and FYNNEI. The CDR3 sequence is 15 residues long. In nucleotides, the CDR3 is TGTGCCAGCAGTGAATCCCGGGGAGATGGAAATGAGCAGTTCTTC. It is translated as CASSESRGDGNEQFF.

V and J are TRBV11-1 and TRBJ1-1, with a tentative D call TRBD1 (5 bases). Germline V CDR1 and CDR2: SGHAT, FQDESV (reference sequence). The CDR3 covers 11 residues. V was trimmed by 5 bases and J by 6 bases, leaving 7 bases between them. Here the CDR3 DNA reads TGTGCCAGCAGCAGGGGTCCTGAAGCTTTCTTT. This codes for CASSRGPEAFF.

The CDR3 nucleotides read TGTGCCAGCTCCACTAGCGGGAGGCACCAAGAGACCCAGTACTTC. The encoded protein is CASSTSGRHQETQYF. The rearrangement uses TRBV18 and TRBJ2-5, with 12 positions matching TRBD2. This CDR3 spans 15 amino acids. Germline V gene data show CDR1 as KGHSH and CDR2 as LQKENI. V was clipped by 6 bases and J by 0 bases; unmatched bases: 2.

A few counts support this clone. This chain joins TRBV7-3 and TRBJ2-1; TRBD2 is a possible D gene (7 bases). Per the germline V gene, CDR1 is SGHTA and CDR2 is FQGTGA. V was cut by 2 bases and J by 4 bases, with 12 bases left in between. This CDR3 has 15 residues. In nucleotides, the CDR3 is TGTGCCAGCAGCTTAGGGGGAGGGGGTTACAATGAGCAGTTCTTC. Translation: CASSLGGGGYNEQFF.

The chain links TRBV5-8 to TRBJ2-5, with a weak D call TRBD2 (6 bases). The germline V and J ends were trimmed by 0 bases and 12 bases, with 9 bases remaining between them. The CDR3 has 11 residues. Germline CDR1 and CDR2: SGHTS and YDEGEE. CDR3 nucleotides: TGTGCCAGCAGCTTGGCGGCTAGCGAGTACTTC. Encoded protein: CASSLAASEYF.

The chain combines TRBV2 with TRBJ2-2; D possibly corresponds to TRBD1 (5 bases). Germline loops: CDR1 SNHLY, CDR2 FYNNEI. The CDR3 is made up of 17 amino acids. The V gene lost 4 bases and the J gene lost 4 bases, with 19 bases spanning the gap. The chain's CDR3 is CASSAADIFSGTGELFF. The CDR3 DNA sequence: TGTGCCAGCAGTGCGGCGGACATCTTCTCGGGCACCGGGGAGCTGTTTTTT.

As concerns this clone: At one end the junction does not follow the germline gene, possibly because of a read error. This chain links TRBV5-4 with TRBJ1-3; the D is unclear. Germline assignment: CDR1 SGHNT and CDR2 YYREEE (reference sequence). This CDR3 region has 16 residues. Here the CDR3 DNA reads TGTGCCAGCAGCTTCGGGGTACAGAGCTCTGGAAACGCCATATATTTT. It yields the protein CASSFGVQSSGNAIYF.

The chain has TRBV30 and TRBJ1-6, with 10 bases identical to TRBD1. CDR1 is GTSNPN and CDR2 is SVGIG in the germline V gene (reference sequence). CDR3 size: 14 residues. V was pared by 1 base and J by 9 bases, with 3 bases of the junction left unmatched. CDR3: CAWSDGQGGSPLHF. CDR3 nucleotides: TGTGCCTGGAGTGATGGACAGGGGGGTTCACCCCTCCACTTT.

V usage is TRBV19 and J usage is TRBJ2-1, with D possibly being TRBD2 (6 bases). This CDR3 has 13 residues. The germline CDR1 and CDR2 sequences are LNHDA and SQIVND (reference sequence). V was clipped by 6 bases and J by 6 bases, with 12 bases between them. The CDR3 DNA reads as TGTGCCAGTAGCCCAATGGGACTCAATGAGCAGTTCTTC. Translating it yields CASSPMGLNEQFF.

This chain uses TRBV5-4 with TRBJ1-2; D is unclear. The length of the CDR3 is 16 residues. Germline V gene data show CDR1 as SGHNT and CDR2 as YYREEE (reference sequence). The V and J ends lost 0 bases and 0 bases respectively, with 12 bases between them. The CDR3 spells CASSLVGSKTNYGYTF. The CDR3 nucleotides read TGTGCCAGCAGCTTGGTTGGGAGCAAAACTAACTATGGCTACACCTTC.

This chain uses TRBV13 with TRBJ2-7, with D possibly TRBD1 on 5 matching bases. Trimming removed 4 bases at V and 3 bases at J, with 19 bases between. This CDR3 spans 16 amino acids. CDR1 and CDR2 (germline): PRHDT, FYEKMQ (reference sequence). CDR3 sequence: CASSSISRTRNYEQYF. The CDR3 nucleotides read TGTGCCAGCAGCTCTATTTCCCGGACAAGGAACTACGAGCAGTACTTC.

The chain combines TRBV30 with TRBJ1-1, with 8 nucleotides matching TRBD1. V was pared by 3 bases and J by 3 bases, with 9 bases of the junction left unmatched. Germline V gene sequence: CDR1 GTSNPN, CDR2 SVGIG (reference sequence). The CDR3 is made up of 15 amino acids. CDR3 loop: CAWRGQGAQDTEAFF. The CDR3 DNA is TGTGCCTGGAGGGGGCAGGGGGCGCAGGACACTGAAGCTTTCTTT.

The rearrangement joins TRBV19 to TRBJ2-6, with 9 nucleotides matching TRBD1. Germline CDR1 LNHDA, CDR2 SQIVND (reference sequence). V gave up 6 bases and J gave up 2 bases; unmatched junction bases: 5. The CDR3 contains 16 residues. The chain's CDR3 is CASSRGQGAGANVLTF. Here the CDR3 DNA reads TGTGCCAGTAGCCGGGGACAGGGAGCTGGGGCCAACGTCCTGACTTTC.

CDR3 sequence: CASTRGDEQYF. Written as DNA, the CDR3 is TGTGCCAGCACCCGGGGGGACGAGCAGTACTTC. V and J are TRBV28 and TRBJ2-7; 7 bases match TRBD2. The ends lost 7 bases at V and 5 bases at J; junction bases unmatched: 2. This CDR3 is 11 amino acids long. Germline V lookup: CDR1 MDHEN, CDR2 SYDVKM.

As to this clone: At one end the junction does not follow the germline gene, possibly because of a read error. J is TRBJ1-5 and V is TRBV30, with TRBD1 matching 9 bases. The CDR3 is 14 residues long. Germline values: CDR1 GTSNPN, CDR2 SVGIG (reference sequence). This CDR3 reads CAWGVRTGDQPQHF. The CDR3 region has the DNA TGTGCCTGGGGTGTCCGGACAGGGGATCAGCCCCAGCATTTT.

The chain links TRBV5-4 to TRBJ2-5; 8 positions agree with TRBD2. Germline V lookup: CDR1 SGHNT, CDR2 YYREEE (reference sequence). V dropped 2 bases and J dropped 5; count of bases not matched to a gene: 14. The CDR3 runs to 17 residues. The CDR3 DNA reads TGTGCCAGCAGCTTTGTGACCAGCGGGAGTTTACGCGAGACCCAGTACTTC. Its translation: CASSFVTSGSLRETQYF.

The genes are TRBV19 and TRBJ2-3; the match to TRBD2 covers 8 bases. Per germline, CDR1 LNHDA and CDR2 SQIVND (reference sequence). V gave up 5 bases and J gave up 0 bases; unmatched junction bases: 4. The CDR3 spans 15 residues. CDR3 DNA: TGTGCCAGTAGTTCAGGCGGGGGGAGCACAGATACGCAGTATTTT. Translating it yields CASSSGGGSTDTQYF.